This is a list of T cell receptor beta chains from one sample in a study of T cell responses to AZD1222 COVID-19 vaccine. TCRdb keeps only in-frame clones here, not all; method: immunoSEQ multiplex PCR. The table has over 150,000 clones, 88% seen once. The source material was peripheral blood, sampled 28 days after the second AZD1222 dose. Receptor source: an adult who received the AZD1222 COVID-19 vaccine. CDR3s include the opening cysteine and the closing phenylalanine or tryptophan. D genes are given only for firm matches. Not every row has a clone size; where given, it reads once, few, many or a size class.

v_gene	d_gene	j_gene	abundance	CDR3aa	CDR3nt
TRBV11-2	TRBD2	TRBJ2-5	once	CASAGGAGETQYF	TGTGCCAGCGCCGGGGGGGCCGGTGAGACCCAGTACTTC
TRBV7-9	.	TRBJ1-4	.	CASSLGGYDNEKLFF	TGTGCCAGCAGCTTAGGGGGGTACGATAATGAAAAACTGTTTTTT
TRBV5-6	.	TRBJ1-1	.	CASSLDVYTEAFF	TGTGCCAGCAGCTTGGATGTTTACACTGAAGCTTTCTTT
TRBV7-2	TRBD2	TRBJ2-5	.	CASNTRGGYQETQYF	TGTGCCAGCAACACGCGGGGGGGGTACCAAGAGACCCAGTACTTC
TRBV19	.	TRBJ2-7	.	CASSPGPGFGYEQYF	TGTGCCAGTAGTCCAGGGCCAGGTTTCGGCTACGAGCAGTACTTC
TRBV6-6	.	TRBJ1-6	.	CASSLMLRTDNSPLHF	TGTGCCAGCAGTCTAATGCTACGGACAGATAATTCACCCCTCCACTTT
TRBV7-2	TRBD2	TRBJ2-5	.	CASSFIGTSGGGETQYF	TGTGCCAGCAGCTTTATAGGGACTAGCGGGGGAGGGGAGACCCAGTACTTC
TRBV6-6	TRBD1	TRBJ1-1	.	CATRARGTNTEAFF	TGTGCCACTCGGGCCAGGGGGACTAACACTGAAGCTTTCTTT
TRBV19	.	TRBJ2-7	.	CASSIEGPYEQYF	TGTGCCAGTAGTATAGAAGGGCCCTACGAGCAGTACTTC
TRBV6-4	.	TRBJ2-3	.	CASSMTAYGTQYF	TGTGCCAGCAGTATGACCGCCTATGGTACGCAGTATTTT
TRBV7-8	TRBD1	TRBJ1-3	once	CASSLAGTGLISSGNTIYF	TGTGCCAGCAGCTTGGCCGGGACAGGACTAATAAGCTCTGGAAACACCATATATTTT
TRBV5-4	.	TRBJ1-1	few	CASSFLGIAFF	TGTGCCAGCAGCTTCCTTGGAATAGCTTTCTTT
TRBV6-5	.	TRBJ1-2	.	CASKGHTNYGYTF	TGTGCCAGCAAAGGACATACCAACTATGGCTACACCTTC
TRBV7-9	.	TRBJ2-2	.	CASSSRQGGTGELFF	TGTGCCAGCAGCTCCCGACAGGGAGGCACCGGGGAGCTGTTTTTT
TRBV6-1	.	TRBJ1-1	.	CASSLQDTEAFF	TGTGCCAGCAGCTTACAGGACACTGAAGCTTTCTTT
TRBV19	TRBD1	TRBJ2-5	.	CASTRDRGGQETQYF	TGTGCCAGTACCCGGGACAGGGGGGGACAAGAGACCCAGTACTTC
TRBV5-1	TRBD2	TRBJ2-2	.	CASSRLSGANTGELFF	TGCGCCAGCAGCCGACTTAGCGGGGCGAACACCGGGGAGCTGTTTTTT
TRBV7-8	.	TRBJ1-1	.	CASFSLGLFNTEAFF	TGTGCCAGTTTTTCTCTAGGGCTATTTAACACTGAAGCTTTCTTT
TRBV5-1	TRBD1	TRBJ1-6	.	CASSLNRDRGSYNSPLHF	TGCGCCAGCAGCTTGAACCGGGACAGGGGCTCCTATAATTCACCCCTCCACTTT
TRBV7-9	.	TRBJ2-1	.	CASSLLRHPEQQFF	TGTGCCAGCAGCTTGCTTAGACACCCGGAGCAGCAGTTCTTC
TRBV12-3/TRBV12-4	TRBD1	TRBJ1-2	.	CASSRGQSYGYTF	TGTGCCAGCAGCAGGGGGCAAAGCTATGGCTACACCTTC
TRBV5-6	.	TRBJ2-7	.	CASSLEMVGEQYF	TGTGCCAGCAGCTTGGAGATGGTGGGTGAGCAGTACTTC
TRBV5-1	TRBD1	TRBJ1-2	.	CASSYDGTGGYTF	TGCGCCAGCAGCTACGACGGGACAGGTGGCTACACCTTC
TRBV18	.	TRBJ1-4	.	CASSPQKGGFGEKLFF	TGTGCCAGCTCACCGCAGAAGGGCGGGTTTGGTGAAAAACTGTTTTTT
TRBV6-5	TRBD1	TRBJ1-2	.	CASIGGGRYGYTF	TGTGCCAGCATTGGAGGGGGCAGGTATGGCTACACCTTC
TRBV19	.	TRBJ1-5	.	CASGTVNQPQHF	TGTGCCAGTGGGACGGTCAATCAGCCCCAGCATTTT